Given below is one TCR beta chain in context. These data come from a study of cytomegalovirus exposure and HLA in healthy donors. Researchers ran the PCR with 60 Vbeta and 13 Jbeta primers. The protocol was immunoSEQ multiplex PCR, while the TCRdb copy is restricted to in-frame clones and leaves out a portion. The table shows about 110,000 clones, with roughly 82% occurring only once. V was trimmed by 1 base and J by 4 bases, leaving 7 bases between them. The CDR3 length is 14 residues. Germline lookup yields CDR1 KGHSH and CDR2 LQKENI. Sequenced: PBMCs. The TCR comes from a male donor in good health and CMV-seronegative. The V call is TRBV18, the J call TRBJ2-2; D perhaps matches TRBD1 (6 bases). This CDR3 reads CASSPRGGTGELFF. The DNA for the CDR3 is TGTGCCAGCTCACCACGAGGGGGCACCGGGGAGCTGTTTTTT.